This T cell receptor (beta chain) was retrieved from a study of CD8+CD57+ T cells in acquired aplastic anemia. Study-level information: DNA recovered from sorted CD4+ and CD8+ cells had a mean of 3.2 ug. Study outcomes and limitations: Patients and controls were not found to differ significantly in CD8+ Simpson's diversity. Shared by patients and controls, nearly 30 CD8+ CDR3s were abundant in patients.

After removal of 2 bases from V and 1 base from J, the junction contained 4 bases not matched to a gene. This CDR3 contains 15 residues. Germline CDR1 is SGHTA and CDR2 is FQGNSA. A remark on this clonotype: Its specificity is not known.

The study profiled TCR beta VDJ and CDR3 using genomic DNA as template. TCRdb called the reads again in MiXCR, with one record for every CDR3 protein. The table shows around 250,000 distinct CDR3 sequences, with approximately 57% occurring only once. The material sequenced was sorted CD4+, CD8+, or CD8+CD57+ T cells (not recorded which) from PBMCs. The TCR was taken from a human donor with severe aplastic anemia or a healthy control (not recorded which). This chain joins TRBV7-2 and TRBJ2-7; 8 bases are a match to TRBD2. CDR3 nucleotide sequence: TGTGCCAGCAGCTTAATAGCGGGGCAATCCTACGAGCAGTACTTC. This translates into CASSLIAGQSYEQYF.